This section outlines one T cell receptor (beta chain) sequence together with its context. The sample is drawn from a study of control samples from healthy donors and cancer patients. Profiling relied on immunoSEQ multiplex PCR, and the TCRdb table lists in-frame clones only, not all of them. This sample yields 150,000 to 200,000 clones, of which 91% are seen a single time; approximately 1.5% belongs to the top ten. CDR3 length: 14 amino acids. V lost 4 bases to trimming and J lost 4 bases; unmatched junction nucleotides: 3. Germline V gives CDR1 KGHSH, CDR2 LQKENI. The V call is TRBV18, the J call TRBJ2-7, with 11 bases identical to TRBD1. The source is a woman aged 25 to 39 in good health. The specimen was blood. CDR3 protein: CASSRDRGLYEQYF. CDR3 nucleotide sequence: TGTGCCAGCTCACGGGACAGGGGGTTGTACGAGCAGTACTTC. The full variable domain, with the rest looked up from reference TRBV18 and TRBJ2-7, is NAGVMQNPRHLVRRRGQEARLRCSPMKGHSHVYWYRQLPEEGLKFMVYLQKENIIDESGMPKERFSAEFPKEGPSILRIQQVVRGDSAAYFCASSRDRGLYEQYFGPGTRLTVT.